This TCR beta chain derives from a study of CD8 T cells in ankylosing spondylitis. In regard to this clonotype: Its antigen is not identified.

TCRdb independently ran MiXCR on the 5' RACE reads; one entry per CDR3 protein. The sample records about 360,000 distinct CDR3 sequences, 20% to 25% being singletons. V lost 3 bases to trimming and J lost 7 bases, with 16 bases between them. CDR1 is SEHNR and CDR2 is FQNEAQ in the germline V gene (reference sequence). This CDR3 has 15 amino acids. Points from the study as a whole: Some of these motif variants have turned up before, in reports on reactive arthritis synovial fluid and blood. What seemed typical of ankylosing spondylitis blood was a TCR beta motif built from roughly 8 highly homologous variants.

The V gene is TRBV7-9, the J gene TRBJ2-1; the D gene is possibly TRBD2 (5 bases). Sequencing used blood, either unsorted or a sorted T cell fraction (not recorded which). The sequence came from a male donor with ankylosing spondylitis or in good health (not recorded which). Here the CDR3 DNA reads TGTGCCAGCAGCTTGAAGGGAGTATTCGGTAATGAGCAGTTCTTC. It translates to CASSLKGVFGNEQFF.